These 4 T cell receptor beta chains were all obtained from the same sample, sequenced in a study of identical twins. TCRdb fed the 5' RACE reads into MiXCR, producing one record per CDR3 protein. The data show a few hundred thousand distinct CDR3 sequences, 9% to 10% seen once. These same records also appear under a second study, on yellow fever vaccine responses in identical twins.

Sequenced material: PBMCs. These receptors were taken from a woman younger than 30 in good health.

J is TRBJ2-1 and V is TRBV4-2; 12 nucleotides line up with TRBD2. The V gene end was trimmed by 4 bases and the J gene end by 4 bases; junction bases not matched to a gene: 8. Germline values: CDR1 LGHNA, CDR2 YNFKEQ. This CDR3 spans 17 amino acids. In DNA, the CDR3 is TGTGCCAGCAGCCCCGTCGCGCTAGCGGGAGGGTACAATGAGCAGTTCTTC. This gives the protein CASSPVALAGGYNEQFF.

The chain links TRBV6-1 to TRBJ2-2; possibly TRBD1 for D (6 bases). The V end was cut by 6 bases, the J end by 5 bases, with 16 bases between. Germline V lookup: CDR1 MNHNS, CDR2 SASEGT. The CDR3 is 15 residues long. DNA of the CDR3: TGTGCCAGCAGACTCCAGGGGACCTCAACCGGGGAGCTGTTTTTT. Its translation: CASRLQGTSTGELFF.

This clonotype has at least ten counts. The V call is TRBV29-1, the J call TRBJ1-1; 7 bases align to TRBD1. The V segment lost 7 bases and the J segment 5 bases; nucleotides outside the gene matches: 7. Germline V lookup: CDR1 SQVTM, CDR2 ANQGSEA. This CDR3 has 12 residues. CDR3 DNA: TGCAGCGCCCTAACAGGGGAAACTGAAGCTTTCTTT. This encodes CSALTGETEAFF.

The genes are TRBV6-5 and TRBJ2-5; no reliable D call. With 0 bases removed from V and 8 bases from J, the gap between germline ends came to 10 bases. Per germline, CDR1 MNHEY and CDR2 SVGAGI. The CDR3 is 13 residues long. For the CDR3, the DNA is TGTGCCAGCAGTTACTCTATTCTCGATACCCAGTACTTC. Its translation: CASSYSILDTQYF.